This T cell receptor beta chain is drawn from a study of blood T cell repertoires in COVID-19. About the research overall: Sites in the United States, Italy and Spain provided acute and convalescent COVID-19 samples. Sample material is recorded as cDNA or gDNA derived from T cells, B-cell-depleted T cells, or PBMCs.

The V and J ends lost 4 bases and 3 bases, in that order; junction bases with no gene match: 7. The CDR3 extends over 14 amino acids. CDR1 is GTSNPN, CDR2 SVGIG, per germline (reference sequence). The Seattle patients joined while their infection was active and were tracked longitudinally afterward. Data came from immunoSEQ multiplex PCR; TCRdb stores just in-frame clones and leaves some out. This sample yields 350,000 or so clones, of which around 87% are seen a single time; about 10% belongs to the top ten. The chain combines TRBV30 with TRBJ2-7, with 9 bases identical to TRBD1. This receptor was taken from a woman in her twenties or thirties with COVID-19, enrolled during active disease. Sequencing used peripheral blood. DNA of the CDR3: TGTGCCTGGAAGGTTGGGACAGGGCACTACGAGCAGTACTTC. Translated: CAWKVGTGHYEQYF. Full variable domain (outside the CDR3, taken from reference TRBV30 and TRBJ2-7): SQTIHQWPATLVQPVGSPLSLECTVEGTSNPNLYWYRQAAGRGLQLLFYSVGIGQISSEVPQNLSASRPQDRQFILSSKKLLLSDSGFYLCAWKVGTGHYEQYFGPGTRLTVT.